Listed here are 2 T cell receptor beta chains from one sample, sequenced in a study of T cell responses to AZD1222 COVID-19 vaccine. The repertoire was sequenced with immunoSEQ multiplex PCR; TCRdb's copy has only in-frame clones and lacks some. The table shows 150,000 to 200,000 clones, with 94% occurring only once. Sample: peripheral blood, taken on day 0 of AZD1222 vaccination. The receptors were sampled from an adult in good health.

V is TRBV24-1 and J is TRBJ2-3; 8 nucleotides align to TRBD2. This CDR3 comprises 14 residues. CDR1 and CDR2 from the germline V gene are KGHDR and SFDVKD. V shed 4 bases and J 6 bases; nucleotides not matched to a gene: 5. CDR3: CATSDHGLADTQYF. The CDR3 nucleotides are TGTGCCACCAGTGACCACGGACTAGCTGATACGCAGTATTTT.

The sample holds one count of this clone. The chain has TRBV28 and TRBJ1-1; D is possibly TRBD1 (6 bases). The CDR3 totals 14 residues. Germline V gene sequence: CDR1 MDHEN, CDR2 SYDVKM. V was cut by 3 bases and J by 0 bases, with 8 bases left in between. The CDR3 protein is CASSLGGLNTEAFF. The CDR3 DNA follows: TGTGCCAGCAGTTTGGGGGGCCTGAACACTGAAGCTTTCTTT.